The source of this TCR beta chain is a study of regulatory T cells in long-lasting Graves disease. Study results and caveats: Whereas approximately 950 public clonotypes were shared by new patients, persistent patients shared more, at a few thousand.

CDR1 and CDR2 from the germline V gene are DFQATT and SNEGSKA (reference sequence). V was pared by 3 bases and J by 8 bases, with 9 bases of the junction left unmatched. The CDR3 is made up of 15 amino acids. This clonotype was seen more than once but under ten times. Its cognate antigen is unknown. iRepertoire HTBI primers and Arm-PCR of CDR3 regions built TCR beta libraries. Per the authors' pipeline: Overall, samples carried roughly 60 TRBV and 14 TRBJ segments. TCRdb passed the multiplex PCR reads through MiXCR, listing each CDR3 protein once. The authors' filters were not applied to this entry. The sample includes 300,000 to 500,000 distinct CDR3 sequences, less than 25% of them seen just once. The time point: persistent/refractory GD, antithyroid drugs over 5 years with positive TRAb. The TCR library was prepared using RNA isolated from PBMCs. Around 9 milliliters of peripheral blood were drawn into EDTA tubes.

Sample: peripheral blood mononuclear cells (PBMCs), taken when the disease was refractory, from a patient treated with antithyroid drugs. The source of this sequence is a female donor with Graves disease. The chain recombines TRBV20-1 with TRBJ2-1; 11 bases are a match to TRBD2. The DNA for the CDR3 is TGCAGTGCTAGTCAAAGACTAGCGGGAAGTTATGAGCAGTTCTTC. Translation: CSASQRLAGSYEQFF.